The present T cell receptor (beta chain) was sequenced within a study of blood T cell repertoires in COVID-19. Study at large: From T cells, B-cell-depleted T cells, or PBMCs came the material, which was cDNA or gDNA.

Using immunoSEQ multiplex PCR, the repertoire was profiled, and TCRdb retains in-frame clones only, with some absent. The sample lists roughly 350,000 clones, approximately 88% occurring once. V lost 0 bases to trimming and J lost 3 bases; unmatched junction nucleotides: 6. The germline CDR1 and CDR2 sequences are SGHRS and YFSETQ. The CDR3 length is 15 residues. This chain connects TRBV5-1 to TRBJ2-7, with 7 bases identical to TRBD1. Material: peripheral blood. The origin of this receptor is a woman aged 50 to 65 with active or convalescent COVID-19. The CDR3 reads CASSLAGQLGYEQYF. CDR3 DNA: TGCGCCAGCAGCTTGGCGGGACAGTTAGGCTACGAGCAGTACTTC.